The present entry profiles one T cell receptor (beta chain) with its context. The target antigen is unknown. These data are taken from a study of graft-versus-host responses after intestinal transplantation. The wider study: All recipients were transplanted with multivisceral, liver-intestinal, or isolated intestinal grafts.

The CDR3 is made up of 13 amino acids. CDR1 and CDR2 from the germline V gene are SGHNT and YYREEE (reference sequence). The data were produced by immunoSEQ multiplex PCR, yet TCRdb's version contains in-frame clones alone and is incomplete. Among under 95,000 clones listed, around 80% were seen once. Overall study findings and caveats: After transplant, early declines in HvG clones were associated with peak levels of circulating GvH clones. In patients with graft-donor T cell macrochimerism, allograft graft-versus-host to host-versus-graft clonal ratios were high.

V usage is TRBV5-4 and J usage is TRBJ2-5; D is uncertain. The closer fit of TRBJ2-7 to the DNA end suggests the J call may be wrong. The sequence derives from a human donor who received an intestinal transplant. Sequenced material: unstimulated CD4+ T cells sorted from spleen or lymph node cells, taken before intestinal transplant. The CDR3 loop reads CASRDLGSYEQYF. CDR3 nucleotides: TGTGCCAGCCGAGACCTAGGTTCCTACGAGCAGTACTTC.